What follows are 10 T cell receptor beta chains derived from one specimen sequenced in a study of OX40 agonist ivuxolimab in advanced cancers. Data came from immunoSEQ multiplex PCR; TCRdb stores just in-frame clones and leaves some out. This repertoire shows tens of thousands of clones, 60% to 80% found once; its top ten account for less than 4.5%. The source was CD4+ or CD8+ T cells sorted from blood, collected in a trial of the OX40 agonist ivuxolimab. These receptors all stem from an adult with an advanced solid tumor such as melanoma, head and neck, liver or kidney cancer.

This chain connects TRBV19 to TRBJ1-5, with a weak D call TRBD1 (5 bases). Trimming pared 3 bases from V and 1 base from J, leaving 10 bases between. The CDR3 covers 15 residues. The germline CDR1 and CDR2 sequences are LNHDA and SQIVND (reference sequence). The CDR3 region has the DNA TGTGCCAGTAGTATGGGGTGGGGGAGCAATCAGCCCCAGCATTTT. Translation gives CASSMGWGSNQPQHF.

The chain carries TRBV6-1 and TRBJ2-1; perhaps TRBD2 as D (6 bases). The germline V gene encodes CDR1 MNHNS and CDR2 SASEGT. This CDR3 spans 14 amino acids. V was trimmed by 6 bases and J by 8 bases, leaving 17 bases between them. The CDR3 nucleotides are TGTGCCAGCAGGCGACTAGGGGAGCATGATGAGCAGTTCTTC. Translation gives CASRRLGEHDEQFF.

This chain's CDR3 is CASSEWGTRDGKLFF. The CDR3 DNA follows: TGTGCCAGCAGTGAATGGGGGACTCGGGACGGAAAACTGTTTTTT. This chain uses TRBV25-1 with TRBJ1-4; perhaps TRBD1 as D (5 bases). V dropped 1 base and J dropped 10 bases, with 16 bases sitting between them. Germline CDR1 and CDR2: MGHDK and SYGVNS. This CDR3 comprises 15 residues.

The chain joins TRBV28 to TRBJ2-1; TRBD1 matches 9 bases. Germline lookup yields CDR1 MDHEN and CDR2 SYDVKM. CDR3 length: 17 residues. The V gene end was trimmed by 4 bases and the J gene end by 1 base; junction bases not matched to a gene: 8. Here the CDR3 DNA reads TGTGCCAGCAGTTCGATAAGCGGGACAGGGTCCTACAATGAGCAGTTCTTC. Amino acids: CASSSISGTGSYNEQFF.

DNA of the CDR3: TGTGCCTGGAGCCGACCGGGACTGCCGGGCGTAGATACGCAGTATTTT. Translating gives CAWSRPGLPGVDTQYF. V gene TRBV30 combines with J gene TRBJ2-3, with D maybe TRBD2 (6 bases). V dropped 3 bases and J dropped 5 bases, with 21 bases sitting between them. Germline V lookup: CDR1 GTSNPN, CDR2 SVGIG (reference sequence). This CDR3 comprises 16 residues.

Here the CDR3 reads CAWSPIAYNEQFF. Written as DNA, the CDR3 is TGTGCCTGGAGTCCTATAGCCTACAATGAGCAGTTCTTC. J is TRBJ2-1 and V is TRBV30; no clear D. CDR3 size: 13 residues. V shed 2 bases and J shed 2 bases, with 7 bases lying between them. Germline V gene data show CDR1 as GTSNPN and CDR2 as SVGIG (reference sequence).

The V call is TRBV7-2, the J call TRBJ1-1; tentatively, D is TRBD1 (5 bases). V gave up 5 bases and J gave up 4 bases, with 11 bases separating them. This CDR3 comprises 13 residues. Looked up from germline, CDR1 is SGHTA and CDR2 is FQGNSA. CDR3 region: CASSPLRGTEAFF. Written as DNA, the CDR3 is TGTGCCAGCAGCCCTTTAAGGGGCACTGAAGCTTTCTTT. Using reference TRBV7-2 and TRBJ1-1 for the parts outside the CDR3, the full variable domain is GAGVSQSPSNKVTEKGKDVELRCDPISGHTALYWYRQSLGQGLEFLIYFQGNSAPDKSGLPSDRFSAERTGGSVSTLTIQRTQQEDSAVYLCASSPLRGTEAFFGQGTRLTVV.

This chain connects TRBV5-4 to TRBJ1-1; D is uncertain. Trimming pared 0 bases from V and 4 bases from J, leaving 22 bases between. Per the germline V gene, CDR1 is SGHNT and CDR2 is YYREEE (reference sequence). The CDR3 covers 18 residues. The CDR3 DNA follows: TGTGCCAGCAGCTTGGGGGAGGCCCGGGCTTTACGTGGCACTGAAGCTTTCTTT. Translated, it gives CASSLGEARALRGTEAFF.

J is TRBJ2-3 and V is TRBV11-2, with 7 bases fitting TRBD1. Germline CDR1 is SGHAT and CDR2 is FQNNGV. The CDR3 is 17 residues long. The V gene end was trimmed by 4 bases and the J gene end by 2 bases; junction bases not matched to a gene: 12. CDR3 sequence reads: CASSSGQPSRFTDTQYF. CDR3 in DNA: TGTGCCAGCAGCTCGGGACAGCCGAGCCGTTTCACAGATACGCAGTATTTT.

The chain links TRBV7-9 to TRBJ2-7; 10 bases agree with TRBD2. Germline lookup yields CDR1 SEHNR and CDR2 FQNEAQ (reference sequence). This CDR3 contains 16 residues. The trim removed 3 bases at V and 1 base at J, leaving 6 bases unmatched. The CDR3 region has the DNA TGTGCCAGCAGCTTTGCTAGCGGGGGTACTTCCTACGAGCAGTACTTC. Translation gives CASSFASGGTSYEQYF.